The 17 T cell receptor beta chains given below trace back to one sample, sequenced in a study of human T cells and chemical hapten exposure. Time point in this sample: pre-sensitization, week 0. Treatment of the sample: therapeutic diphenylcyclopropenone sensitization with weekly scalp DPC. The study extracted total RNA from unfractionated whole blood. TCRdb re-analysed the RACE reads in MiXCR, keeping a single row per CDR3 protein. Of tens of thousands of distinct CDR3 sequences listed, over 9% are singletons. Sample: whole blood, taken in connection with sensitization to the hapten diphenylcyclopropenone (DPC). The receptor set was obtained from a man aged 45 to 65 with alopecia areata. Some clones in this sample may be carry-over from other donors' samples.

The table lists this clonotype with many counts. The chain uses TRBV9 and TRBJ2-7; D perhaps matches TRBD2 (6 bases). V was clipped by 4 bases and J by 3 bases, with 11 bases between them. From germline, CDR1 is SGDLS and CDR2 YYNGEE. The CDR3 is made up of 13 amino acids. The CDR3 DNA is TGTGCCAGCAGCCGGACTACGAACTACGAGCAGTACTTC. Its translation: CASSRTTNYEQYF.

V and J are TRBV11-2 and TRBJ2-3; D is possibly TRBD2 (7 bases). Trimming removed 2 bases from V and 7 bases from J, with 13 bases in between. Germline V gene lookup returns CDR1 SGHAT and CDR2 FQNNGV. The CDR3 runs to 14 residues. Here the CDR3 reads CASSLLGGGNTQYF. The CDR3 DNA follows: TGTGCCAGCAGCTTATTAGGGGGGGGCAATACGCAGTATTTT. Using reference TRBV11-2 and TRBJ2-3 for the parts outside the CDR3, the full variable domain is EAGVAQSPRYKIIEKRQSVAFWCNPISGHATLYWYQQILGQGPKLLIQFQNNGVVDDSQLPKDRFSAERLKGVDSTLKIQPAKLEDSAVYLCASSLLGGGNTQYFGPGTRLTVL.

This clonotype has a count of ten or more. Here the CDR3 DNA reads TGTGCCAGCAGCTTAGTCGTGAGGGCAGGGAACACTGAAGCTTTCTTT. Encoded protein: CASSLVVRAGNTEAFF. The chain joins TRBV7-6 to TRBJ1-1; no clear D gene. CDR3 length equals 16 residues. The germline CDR1 and CDR2 sequences are SGHVS and FNYEAQ. V gave up 1 base and J gave up 1 base, with 13 bases separating them.

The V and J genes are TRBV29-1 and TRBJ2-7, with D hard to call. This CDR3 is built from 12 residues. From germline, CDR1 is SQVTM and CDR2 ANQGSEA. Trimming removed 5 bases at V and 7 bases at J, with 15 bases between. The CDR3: CSVKTVAWEQYF. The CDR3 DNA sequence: TGCAGCGTTAAGACGGTGGCCTGGGAGCAGTACTTC.

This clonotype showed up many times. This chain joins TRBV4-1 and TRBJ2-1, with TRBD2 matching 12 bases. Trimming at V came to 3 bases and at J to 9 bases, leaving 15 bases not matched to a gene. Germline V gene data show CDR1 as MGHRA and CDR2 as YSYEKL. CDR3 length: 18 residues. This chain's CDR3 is CASSHGLAGWSVVGEQFF. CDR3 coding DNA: TGCGCCAGCAGCCATGGACTAGCGGGATGGTCCGTTGTGGGTGAGCAGTTCTTC.

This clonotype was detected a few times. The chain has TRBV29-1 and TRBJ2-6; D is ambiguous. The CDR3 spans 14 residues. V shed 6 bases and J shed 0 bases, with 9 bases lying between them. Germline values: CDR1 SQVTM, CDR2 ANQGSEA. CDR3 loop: CSVKLSSGANVLTF. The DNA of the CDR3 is TGCAGCGTAAAGCTCAGCTCTGGGGCCAACGTCCTGACTTTC.

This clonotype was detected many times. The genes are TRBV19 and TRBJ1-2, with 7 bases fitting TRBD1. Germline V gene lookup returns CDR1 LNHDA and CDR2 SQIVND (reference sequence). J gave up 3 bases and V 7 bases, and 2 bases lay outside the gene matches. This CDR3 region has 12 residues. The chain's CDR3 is CASTDRDYGYTF. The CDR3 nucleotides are TGTGCCAGTACCGACAGGGACTATGGCTACACCTTC.

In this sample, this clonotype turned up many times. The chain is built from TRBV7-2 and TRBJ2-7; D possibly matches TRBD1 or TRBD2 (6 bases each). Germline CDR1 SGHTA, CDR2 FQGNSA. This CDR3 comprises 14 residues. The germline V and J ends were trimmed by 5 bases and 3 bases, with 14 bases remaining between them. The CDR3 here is CASSSPGGGYEQYF. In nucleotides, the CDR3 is TGTGCCAGCAGCAGTCCCGGGGGCGGCTACGAGCAGTACTTC.

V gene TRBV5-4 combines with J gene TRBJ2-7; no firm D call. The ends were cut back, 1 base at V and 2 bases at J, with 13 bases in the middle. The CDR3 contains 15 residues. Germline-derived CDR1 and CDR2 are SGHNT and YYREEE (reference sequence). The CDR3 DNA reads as TGTGCCAGCAGCTTGCAGTCGGTGGGGACCTACGAGCAGTACTTC. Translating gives CASSLQSVGTYEQYF.

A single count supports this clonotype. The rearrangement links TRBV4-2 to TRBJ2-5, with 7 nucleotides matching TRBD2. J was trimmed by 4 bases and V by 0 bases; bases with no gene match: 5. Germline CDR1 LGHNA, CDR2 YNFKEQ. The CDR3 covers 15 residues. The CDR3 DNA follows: TGTGCCAGCAGCCAAGACTCGGGGAGGGGAGAGACCCAGTACTTC. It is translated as CASSQDSGRGETQYF.

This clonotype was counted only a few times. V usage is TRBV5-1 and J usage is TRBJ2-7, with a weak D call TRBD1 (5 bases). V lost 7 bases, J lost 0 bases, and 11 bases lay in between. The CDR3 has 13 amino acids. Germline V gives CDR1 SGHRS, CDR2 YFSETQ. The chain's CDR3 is CASYPTASYEQYF. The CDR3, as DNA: TGCGCCAGCTATCCGACAGCCTCCTACGAGCAGTACTTC.

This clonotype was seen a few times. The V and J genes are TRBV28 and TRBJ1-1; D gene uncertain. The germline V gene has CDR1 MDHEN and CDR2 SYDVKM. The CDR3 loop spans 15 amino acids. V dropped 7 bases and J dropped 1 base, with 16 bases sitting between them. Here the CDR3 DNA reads TGTGCCAGCAACGGAGAAGGACTCCAGAACACTGAAGCTTTCTTT. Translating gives CASNGEGLQNTEAFF.

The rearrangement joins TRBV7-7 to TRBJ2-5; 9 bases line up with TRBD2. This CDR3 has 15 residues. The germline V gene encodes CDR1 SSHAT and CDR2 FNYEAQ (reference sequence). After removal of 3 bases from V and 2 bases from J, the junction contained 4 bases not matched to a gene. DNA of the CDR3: TGTGCCAGCAGCTTTGGGACTAGCCGGCAAGAGACCCAGTACTTC. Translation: CASSFGTSRQETQYF.

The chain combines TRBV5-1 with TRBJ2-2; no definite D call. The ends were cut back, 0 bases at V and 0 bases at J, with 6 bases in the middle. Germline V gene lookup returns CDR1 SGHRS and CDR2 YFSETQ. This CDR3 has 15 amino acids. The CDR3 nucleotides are TGCGCCAGCAGCTTGGAAGGGTCGAACACCGGGGAGCTGTTTTTT. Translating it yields CASSLEGSNTGELFF.

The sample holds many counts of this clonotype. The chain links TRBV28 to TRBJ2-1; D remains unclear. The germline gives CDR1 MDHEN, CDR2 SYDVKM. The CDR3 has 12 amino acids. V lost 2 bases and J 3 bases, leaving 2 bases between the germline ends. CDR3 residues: CASSLNYNEQFF. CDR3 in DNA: TGTGCCAGCAGTTTAAACTACAATGAGCAGTTCTTC.

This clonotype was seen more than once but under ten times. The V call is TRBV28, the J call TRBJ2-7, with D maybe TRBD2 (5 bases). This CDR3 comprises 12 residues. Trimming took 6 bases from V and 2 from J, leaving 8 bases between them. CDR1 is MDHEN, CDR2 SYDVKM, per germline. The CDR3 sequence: CASRDGTYEQYF. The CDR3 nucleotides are TGTGCCAGCAGGGACGGGACCTACGAGCAGTACTTC.

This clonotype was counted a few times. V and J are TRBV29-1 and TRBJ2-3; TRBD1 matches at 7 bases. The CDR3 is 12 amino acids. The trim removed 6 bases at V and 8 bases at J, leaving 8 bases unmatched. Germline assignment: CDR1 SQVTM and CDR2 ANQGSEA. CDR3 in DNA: TGCAGCGTGGGGGACAGTTCATTTACGCAGTATTTT. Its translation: CSVGDSSFTQYF.